This TCR beta chain was observed in a study of OX40 agonist ivuxolimab in advanced cancers. Study summary: Each dose-escalation patient presented with hepatocellular carcinoma, melanoma, renal cell or head and neck cancer. General study results and limits: In the 0.1 to 3.0 mg/kg range, CD4+ and CD8+ blood T cells had expanded clonally by week 6. With doses of 0.1-3.0 mg/kg, partial responders showed among the lowest clonal expansion.

The table came from immunoSEQ multiplex PCR; TCRdb's copy has only in-frame clones and leaves some out. Among 65,000 or so clones listed, about 91% were seen once. This clone was recorded only once. Its antigen is not identified. CDR1 and CDR2 (germline): SGHNT, YYREEE (reference sequence). Trimming took 2 bases from V and 4 from J; bases not matched to a gene: 2. This CDR3 is built from 14 residues. The TCR sequence derives from an adult with an advanced solid tumor such as melanoma, head and neck, liver or kidney cancer. The specimen comprised CD4+ or CD8+ T cells sorted from blood, sampled in a trial of the OX40 agonist ivuxolimab. The chain couples TRBV5-4 to TRBJ2-1; 8 bases map to TRBD2. The CDR3 nucleotides are TGTGCCAGCAGCTTTGCTAGCGGGTACAATGAGCAGTTCTTC. Protein: CASSFASGYNEQFF.